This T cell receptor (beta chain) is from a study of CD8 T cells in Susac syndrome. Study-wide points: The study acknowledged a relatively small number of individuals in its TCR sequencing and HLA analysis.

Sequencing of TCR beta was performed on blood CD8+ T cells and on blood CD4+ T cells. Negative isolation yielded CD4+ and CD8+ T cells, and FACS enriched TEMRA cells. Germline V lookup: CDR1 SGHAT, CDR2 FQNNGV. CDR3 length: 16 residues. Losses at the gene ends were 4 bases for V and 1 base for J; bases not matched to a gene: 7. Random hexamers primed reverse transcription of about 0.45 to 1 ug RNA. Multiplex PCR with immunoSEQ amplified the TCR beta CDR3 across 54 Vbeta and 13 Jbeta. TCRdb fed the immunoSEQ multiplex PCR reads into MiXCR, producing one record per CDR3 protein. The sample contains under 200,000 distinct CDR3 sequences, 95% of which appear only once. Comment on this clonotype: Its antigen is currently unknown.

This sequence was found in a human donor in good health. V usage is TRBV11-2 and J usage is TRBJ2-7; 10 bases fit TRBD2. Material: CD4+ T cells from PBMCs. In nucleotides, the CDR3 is TGTGCCAGCAGCTCTATCCTAGCGGGAGTGTCCTACGAGCAGTACGTC. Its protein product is CASSSILAGVSYEQYV.